This is a list of T cell receptor beta chains from one sample in a study of OX40 agonist ivuxolimab in advanced cancers. TCRdb's copy holds only in-frame clones and misses some; the assay was immunoSEQ multiplex PCR. The data contain 120,000 or so clones, about nine tenths of them singletons. The sequences come from CD4+ or CD8+ T cells sorted from blood, collected in a trial of the OX40 agonist ivuxolimab. The receptors come from an adult with an advanced solid tumor such as melanoma, head and neck, liver or kidney cancer. Each CDR3 is given with its conserved first and last residue. D genes are given only for firm matches.

V gene	D gene	CDR3 length	CDR3 protein
TRBV6-5	-	15	CASSLGLPVNGELFF
TRBV19	-	14	CASSIDTSFSPLHF
TRBV15	-	18	CATSRDYYEEGKTDTQYF
TRBV7-9	-	11	CASSPADTQYF
TRBV4-2	TRBD1	17	CASSQDLPDRAYNEQFF
TRBV6-5	-	15	CASSYEGIGNQPQHF
TRBV5-1	TRBD1	15	CASSFGGQANTEAFF
TRBV7-3	-	14	CASSLSGTQETQYF
TRBV18	-	17	CASSPIEEEQSGNTIYF
TRBV4-2	-	14	CASSLELTNYGYTF
TRBV7-9	-	14	CASSLWGDSPEAFF
TRBV28	TRBD1	19	CASSTLGQGLPNSNQPQHF
TRBV30	-	14	CAWSLGRTGNTIYF
TRBV7-2	-	14	CASSLENQDYGYTF
TRBV18	TRBD1	14	CASSLGQGSEGYTF
TRBV6-1	-	11	CASSYRYEQYF
TRBV7-2	TRBD2	14	CASSLGLAGGEQYF
TRBV18	-	14	CASSGTLGAIEAFF